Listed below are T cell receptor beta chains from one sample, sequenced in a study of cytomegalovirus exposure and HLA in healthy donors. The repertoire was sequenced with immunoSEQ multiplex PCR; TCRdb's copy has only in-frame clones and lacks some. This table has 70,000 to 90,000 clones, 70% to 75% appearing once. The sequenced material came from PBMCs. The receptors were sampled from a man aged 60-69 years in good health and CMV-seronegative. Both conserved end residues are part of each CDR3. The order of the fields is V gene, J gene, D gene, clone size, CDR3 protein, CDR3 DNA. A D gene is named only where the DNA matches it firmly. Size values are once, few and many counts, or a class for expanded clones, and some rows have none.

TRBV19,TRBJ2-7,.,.,CASSIGRNYEQYF,TGTGCCAGTAGTATAGGCAGGAACTACGAGCAGTACTTC
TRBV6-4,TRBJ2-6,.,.,CASSDSMSSGANVLTF,TGTGCCAGCAGTGACTCGATGAGCTCTGGGGCCAACGTCCTGACTTTC
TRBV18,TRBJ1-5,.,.,CASSRNPQGSNQPQHF,TGTGCCAGCTCCCGCAACCCTCAGGGTAGCAATCAGCCCCAGCATTTT
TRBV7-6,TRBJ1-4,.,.,CASSPQGKRTNEKLFF,TGTGCCAGCAGCCCCCAGGGGAAGCGGACTAATGAAAAACTGTTTTTT
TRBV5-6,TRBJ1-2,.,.,CASSWTWGGGNYGYTF,TGTGCCAGCAGCTGGACCTGGGGGGGAGGGAACTATGGCTACACCTTC
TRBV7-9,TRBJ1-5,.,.,CASSKTGSNQPQHF,TGTGCCAGCAGCAAGACAGGTAGCAATCAGCCCCAGCATTTT
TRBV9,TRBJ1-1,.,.,CASSVVGPRNTEAFF,TGTGCCAGCAGCGTAGTGGGCCCGAGGAACACTGAAGCTTTCTTT
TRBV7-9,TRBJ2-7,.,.,CSSSSGDEQYF,TGTTCCAGCAGCTCAGGTGACGAGCAGTACTTC
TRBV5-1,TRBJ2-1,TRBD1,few,CASSPGTGGWNEQFF,TGCGCCAGCAGCCCGGGGACAGGGGGTTGGAATGAGCAGTTCTTC
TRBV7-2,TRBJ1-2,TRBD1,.,CASRSDRDVYGYTF,TGTGCCAGCAGGTCGGACAGGGACGTCTACGGCTACACCTTC
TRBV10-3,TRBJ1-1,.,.,CAISVGRMNTEAFF,TGTGCCATCAGTGTGGGCCGGATGAACACTGAAGCTTTCTTT
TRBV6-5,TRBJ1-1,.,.,CASSSQGYTEAFF,TGTGCCAGCAGTTCCCAGGGGTACACTGAAGCTTTCTTT
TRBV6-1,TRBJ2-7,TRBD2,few,CASSEALVGGADEQYF,TGTGCCAGCAGTGAAGCGCTCGTCGGGGGGGCCGACGAGCAGTACTTC
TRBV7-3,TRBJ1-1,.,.,CASSLSEGTEAFF,TGTGCCAGCAGCTTATCTGAGGGCACTGAAGCTTTCTTT
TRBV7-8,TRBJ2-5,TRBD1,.,CASSPGQAEETQYF,TGTGCCAGCAGCCCCGGACAGGCAGAAGAGACCCAGTACTTC
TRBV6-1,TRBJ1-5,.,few,CASSSDSIPQPQHF,TGTGCCAGCAGTTCCGACAGCATCCCTCAGCCCCAGCATTTT
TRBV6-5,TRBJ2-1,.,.,CASSPNLGSNEQFF,TGTGCCAGCAGTCCGAACCTAGGTAGCAATGAGCAGTTCTTC
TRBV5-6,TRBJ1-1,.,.,CASSPRMVQTEAFF,TGTGCCAGCAGCCCGCGGATGGTTCAGACTGAAGCTTTCTTT
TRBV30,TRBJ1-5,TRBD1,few,CAWRKGTGERQPQHF,TGTGCCTGGAGGAAGGGGACAGGGGAAAGGCAGCCCCAGCATTTT
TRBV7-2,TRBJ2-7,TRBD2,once,CASSLVVLAAYEQYF,TGTGCCAGCAGCTTAGTGGTGCTAGCGGCCTACGAGCAGTACTTC
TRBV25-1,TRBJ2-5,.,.,CASSAWRGQNEDQETQYF,TGTGCCAGCAGTGCGTGGCGGGGTCAAAACGAGGACCAAGAGACCCAGTACTTC
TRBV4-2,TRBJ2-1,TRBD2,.,CASSQGFGTSRSQQFF,TGTGCCAGCAGCCAAGGTTTCGGGACTAGCAGGAGTCAGCAGTTCTTC
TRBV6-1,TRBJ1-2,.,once,CASTNRGGLNYGYTF,TGTGCCAGCACCAATAGGGGGGGTTTGAACTATGGCTACACCTTC
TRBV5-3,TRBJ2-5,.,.,CARSLVGKGETQYF,TGTGCCAGAAGCTTGGTGGGGAAGGGGGAGACCCAGTACTTC
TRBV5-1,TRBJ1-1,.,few,CASSLTGGITEAFF,TGCGCCAGCAGCTTGACCGGCGGTATAACTGAAGCTTTCTTT
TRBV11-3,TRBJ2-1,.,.,CASSLALAGSEQFF,TGTGCCAGCAGCTTAGCCCTGGCGGGGTCCGAGCAGTTCTTC
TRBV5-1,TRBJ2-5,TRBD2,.,CASSLGLAGRTQYF,TGCGCCAGCAGCCTGGGACTAGCGGGGAGGACCCAGTACTTC
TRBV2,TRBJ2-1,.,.,CASSEAGGLLFF,TGTGCCAGCAGTGAAGCGGGGGGATTGTTGTTCTTC
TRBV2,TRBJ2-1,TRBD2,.,CASSPGTSGGVAALNEQFF,TGTGCCAGCAGCCCTGGGACTAGCGGGGGGGTAGCCGCCCTCAATGAGCAGTTCTTC
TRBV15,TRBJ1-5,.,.,CATSRDKSYSNQPQHF,TGTGCCACCAGCAGAGATAAGAGTTATAGCAATCAGCCCCAGCATTTT
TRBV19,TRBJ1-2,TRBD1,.,CASSIGDSYGYTF,TGTGCCAGTAGTATAGGGGACAGCTATGGCTACACCTTC
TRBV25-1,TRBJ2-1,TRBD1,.,CASSGDRGHYNEQFF,TGTGCCAGCAGTGGTGACAGGGGTCACTACAATGAGCAGTTCTTC
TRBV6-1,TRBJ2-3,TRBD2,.,CASHRGGLTDTQYF,TGTGCCAGTCATCGGGGGGGCCTCACAGATACGCAGTATTTT
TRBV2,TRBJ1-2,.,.,CASSPKSGKLISHYGYTF,TGTGCCAGCAGCCCAAAGTCGGGGAAACTTATAAGCCACTATGGCTACACCTTC
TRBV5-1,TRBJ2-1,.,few,CASSLQGLNEQFF,TGCGCCAGCAGCTTGCAGGGTCTCAATGAGCAGTTCTTC
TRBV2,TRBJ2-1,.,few,CASSGQQSNEQFF,TGTGCCAGCAGTGGACAGCAGAGCAATGAGCAGTTCTTC
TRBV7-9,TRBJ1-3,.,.,CASSPAGRVNTIYF,TGTGCCAGCAGCCCCGCGGGACGGGTAAACACCATATATTTT
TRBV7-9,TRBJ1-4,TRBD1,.,CASSPRGRTNEKLFF,TGTGCCAGCAGCCCCAGGGGGCGGACTAATGAAAAACTGTTTTTT
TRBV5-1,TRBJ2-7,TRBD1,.,CASSPGQDQRDEQYF,TGCGCCAGCAGCCCCGGACAGGACCAAAGGGACGAGCAGTACTTC
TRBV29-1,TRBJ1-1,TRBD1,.,CSVDDDRVNTEAFF,TGCAGCGTTGATGACGACAGGGTGAACACTGAAGCTTTCTTT
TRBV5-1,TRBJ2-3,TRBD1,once,CASSRGPPSTDTQYF,TGCGCCAGCAGCAGGGGGCCACCTAGCACAGATACGCAGTATTTT
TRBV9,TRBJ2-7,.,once,CASSDWGREQYF,TGTGCCAGCAGCGATTGGGGGCGCGAGCAGTACTTC
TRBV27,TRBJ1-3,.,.,CASSRRGEAGNTIYF,TGTGCCAGCAGCCGGCGGGGGGAAGCTGGAAACACCATATATTTT
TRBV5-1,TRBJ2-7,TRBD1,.,CASSLEGQGGYEQYF,TGCGCCAGCAGCTTGGAGGGACAGGGGGGATACGAGCAGTACTTC